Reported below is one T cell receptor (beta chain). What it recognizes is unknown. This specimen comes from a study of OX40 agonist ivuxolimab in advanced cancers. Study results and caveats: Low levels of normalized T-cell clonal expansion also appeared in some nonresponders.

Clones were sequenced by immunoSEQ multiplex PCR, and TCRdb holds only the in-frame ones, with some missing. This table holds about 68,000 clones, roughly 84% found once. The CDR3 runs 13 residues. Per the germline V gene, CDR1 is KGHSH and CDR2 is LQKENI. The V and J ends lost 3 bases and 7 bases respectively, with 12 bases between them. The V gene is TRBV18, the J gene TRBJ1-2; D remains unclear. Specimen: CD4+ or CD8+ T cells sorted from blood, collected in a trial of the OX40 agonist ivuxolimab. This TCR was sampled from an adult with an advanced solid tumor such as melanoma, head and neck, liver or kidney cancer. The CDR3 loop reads CASSPTDHRGYTF. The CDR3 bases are TGTGCCAGCTCACCCACTGACCATCGTGGCTACACCTTC.